This entry features one T cell receptor beta chain sequence. This clonotype came up many times. No antigen is known for it. The record has no base qualities; no much larger clone is one base away. The data are from a study of regulatory T cells in long-lasting Graves disease (dated by TCRdb to the early 2020s). With respect to the entire study: Antithyroid drugs had been taken for less than 3 months by newly diagnosed Graves' disease patients. A total of some 33 samples were covered by TCR sequencing, comprising some 13 persistent and 20 or so newly diagnosed Graves' disease patients. Persistent Graves' disease patients were compared with newly diagnosed Graves' disease patients by peripheral blood TCR sequencing and RNA sequencing. The study was conducted in China and was registered as a clinical trial. General study outcomes and caveats: The authors noted that the small sample size was a limitation that may lower accuracy. Persistent Graves' disease patients showed lower TCR Shannon entropy and fewer highly expanded clones than newly diagnosed patients, suggesting clonal expansion. A larger number of public clonotypes was shared among persistent patients (approximately 2,500) than among newly diagnosed patients (around 870). Only the TCR beta chain was sequenced and analyzed. Preferential use of TRBV28, TRBJ1-2 and TRBJ2-5 was observed in persistent disease, whereas TRBV20-1 and TRBJ2-1 were favored in newly diagnosed disease. The study examined only peripheral blood because the primary lesion, thyroid tissue, could not be accessed.

Relative to germline, V is 3 bases shorter and J is 2 bases shorter, with 11 bases between their ends. From the germline V gene (reference sequence), CDR1 is LGHDT and CDR2 is YNNKEL. The CDR3 sequence holds 14 residues, the cysteine and phenylalanine included. Kept here is only the CDR3 DNA, which spans 42 bases and is read in frame from base 1. The time point label, read with the paper, signifies: newly diagnosed GD, antithyroid drugs for less than 3 months. For both TCR sequencing and RNA sequencing, RNA was extracted from PBMCs in TRIzol. The diagnosis of Graves' disease was made according to American Thyroid Association guidelines. Recruitment of patients was carried out at an endocrinology department in Xi'an, China. From each patient, about 9.7 milliliters of peripheral blood was collected into an EDTA anticoagulant tube. Ficoll Paque Plus density gradient separation was used to isolate PBMCs, and no further T cell sorting was done. RNA quality was checked with an Agilent 2100 Bioanalyzer and agarose gel, and concentration with a NanoDrop 2000.

Preparation of the library involved multiplex PCR. The instrument was an Illumina HiSeq 4000. iRepertoire HTBI primers and Arm-PCR amplification of CDR3 regions were used to construct TCR beta libraries. Before sequencing, the PCR products underwent gel purification. The paper's processing steps were these. Across samples, about 63 TRBV and roughly 15 TRBJ segments were identified and used for gene usage analysis of CDR3 amino acid clonotypes. COPE and FqMerger were used to merge filtered high-quality paired reads into contigs. BLAST was used to align contigs to IMGT TRBV, TRBD and TRBJ reference genes, with CDR3 defined following IMGT. Clonotypes above 0.1% frequency were classified as highly expanded clones. Shannon entropy was used to measure repertoire diversity, and the Gini coefficient was used to measure V-J evenness. A clonotype found in more than one individual was treated as public. The public sequencing data were trimmed at Q25 with fastp and processed into clonotypes with MiXCR by TCRdb, which kept only in-frame beta chains. Every CDR3 protein is listed once, alongside the most common genes and DNA of its rows. The V and J calls and clone size come from TCRdb's table, not from the authors' own analysis. Across this sample there are about 330,000 distinct CDR3 sequences, with around 15% seen only once. Clones ranked in the top ten supply roughly a fifth of the sample.

The data also belong to a second study, concerning T cells in Graves' hyperthyroidism and ophthalmopathy. As the second paper documents: Stable Graves' hyperthyroidism was defined as the absence of progression to ophthalmopathy over 18 months of follow-up. The hyperthyroidism patients were between 18 and 65 years old and newly diagnosed, with a disease duration of less than 2 months. The study excluded patients with uncontrolled infections, other autoimmune diseases, pregnancy or lactation. Clinical symptoms, serum thyroxine and TRAb, thyroid ultrasound, and orbital computed tomography formed the basis for the diagnoses. The TCR CDR3 was subjected to a first round of RT-PCR using the HTBI primer set and the Qiagen OneStep RT-PCR kit. Most expanded thyroid clonotypes (frequency above 0.001) were also found in blood, which suggests that blood repertoires may mirror thyroid immune responses. A model built on a 13 V-J signature distinguished ophthalmopathy from stable hyperthyroidism, reaching roughly 88% sensitivity and around 81% specificity in cross-validation and 80%/75% in testing. In validation, the model predicted progression to ophthalmopathy a median of 6.5 months before onset, with roughly 70% sensitivity and just under 75% specificity. TCR V-J signatures able to tell the groups apart were searched for in a discovery cohort of around 95 patients, of whom 43 had Graves' ophthalmopathy and more than 55 had stable Graves' hyperthyroidism. Prospective prediction of ophthalmopathy was tested in an independent validation cohort consisting of fewer than 20 hyperthyroidism patients and approximately 16 patients who later progressed to ophthalmopathy. For training and testing, the 110 or so patients in the discovery cohort were randomly divided in a 7:3 ratio. The study also compared thyroid tissue and blood T-cell repertoires from more than 5 Graves' hyperthyroidism patients. After blood sampling, hyperthyroidism patients were treated with methimazole at a starting dose of 30 mg daily, and ophthalmopathy patients were treated with high-dose intravenous methylprednisolone. Libraries were constructed in a second round of multiplex PCR, after which size selection and purification were performed. Paired-end sequencing of the libraries was performed with 100 bp reads on an Illumina HiSeq2000. Raw data were processed with SOAPnuke, discarding reads with adapters, uncalled bases, mean Phred below 15, or no exact constant-primer or identifier match. High-quality paired reads were merged using COPE v1.2.5, and each unique nucleotide sequence was defined as a clonotype. Clonotypes were aligned to IMGT TRBV, TRBD and TRBJ reference segments using MiTCR v1.1. Analysis was restricted to V-J combinations with a frequency above 0.0001, which covered just over 98% of repertoires. A TCS score was defined as the ratio between F50 (clonal expansion) and ExV (chaos), using BLOSUM62-based TCRdist between CDR3 peptides within each V-J. Welch's t-statistics and random forest reduced roughly 530 V-J features to 13, which were used in a naive Bayes classifier (R e1071). Sample size was not statistically predetermined, and blinding of investigators to group allocation was not performed. The paper reports TCR Vbeta CDR3 sequencing of more than 120 peripheral blood samples: approximately 43 ophthalmopathy, fewer than 80 hyperthyroidism and around 17 progressor patients.

The clonotype originates from a woman between 18 and 30 years old with Graves disease. Donor details come from another sample of the same person, matched by shared clones. Recombination connected TRBV3-1 to TRBJ2-7; the D gene is unclear. The sample consisted of peripheral blood mononuclear cells (PBMCs), taken at new diagnosis, from a patient treated with antithyroid drugs. CDR3 sequence: CASSQSPPTYEQYF. The nucleotides read TGTGCCAGCAGCCAGTCCCCCCCGACCTACGAGCAGTACTTC.